A selection of T cell receptor beta chains follows, all from one sample in a study of blood T cell repertoires in COVID-19. Produced via immunoSEQ multiplex PCR; TCRdb's table is partial and in-frame only. Of about 190,000 clones in the sample, around 85% were seen once. Specimen: peripheral blood. These TCRs come from a woman aged 50 to 60 with acute or convalescent COVID-19. The CDR3 runs from the conserved cysteine through the conserved F or W. Each record gives: V gene, clone size, D gene, J gene, CDR3 DNA, CDR3 protein. A D gene is named only where the DNA matches it firmly. Some rows mark clone size as missing; the rest say once, few, many or name a class of expanded clone.

TRBV7-2	few	TRBD2	TRBJ2-3	TGTGCCAGCAGCCCAGCACTAGCGGGGGGATCAGATACGCAGTATTTT	CASSPALAGGSDTQYF
TRBV7-2	few	.	TRBJ2-7	TGTGCCAGCAGCTTAGACACCCCGGGGATCGGGGAGCAGTACTTC	CASSLDTPGIGEQYF
TRBV7-2	.	.	TRBJ1-5	TGTGCCAGCAGCTTCGACAGTAGCAATCAGCCCCAGCATTTT	CASSFDSSNQPQHF
TRBV5-1	few	.	TRBJ2-7	TGCGCCAGCAGCTTTTCGGACACATCCGTCGAGCAGTACTTC	CASSFSDTSVEQYF
TRBV20-1	.	TRBD2	TRBJ2-3	TGCAGTGCTAGTACCGCTAGCGGGATTACAGATACGCAGTATTTT	CSASTASGITDTQYF
TRBV6-2/TRBV6-3	once	.	TRBJ2-1	TGTGCCAGCAGTTATAGCGGCTGGAGCTCCTACAATGAGCAGTTCTTC	CASSYSGWSSYNEQFF
TRBV10-2	.	.	TRBJ2-5	TGCGCCAGCAGGCTACAGGGAGATAGGCAAGAGACCCAGTACTTC	CASRLQGDRQETQYF
TRBV18	.	TRBD2	TRBJ2-3	TGTGCCAGCTATCACACCGGGACTAGCGGAGGAAGTCGCACAGATACGCAGTATTTT	CASYHTGTSGGSRTDTQYF
TRBV30	.	.	TRBJ1-5	TGTGCCTGGAGTGTACCGGGGTTCAATCAGCCCCAGCATTTT	CAWSVPGFNQPQHF
TRBV6-5	.	.	TRBJ1-1	TGTGCCAGCACCGCAACTCACAGGGTCTCTGAAGCTTTCTTT	CASTATHRVSEAFF
TRBV5-1	.	.	TRBJ1-6	TGCGCCAGCAGCCCCCTTCCCGTCAGCTCCTATAATTCACCCCTCCACTTT	CASSPLPVSSYNSPLHF
TRBV27	.	TRBD1	TRBJ1-2	TGTGCCAGCAGTAGTCGAATGACAGGGGGCTGGGGCTATGGCTACACCTTC	CASSSRMTGGWGYGYTF
TRBV25-1	.	TRBD1	TRBJ2-3	TGTGCCAGCAGACGGGACAGGGGCCGGGATACGCAGTATTTT	CASRRDRGRDTQYF
TRBV7-2	.	.	TRBJ2-7	TGTGCCAGCAGAGATAAGCCCCTATCTCAGGGCTACGAGCAGTACTTC	CASRDKPLSQGYEQYF
TRBV9	.	TRBD1	TRBJ2-6	TGTGCCAGCAGCGCTAGAGGGACAGGGGTCCCATCTGGGGCCAACGTCCTGACTTTC	CASSARGTGVPSGANVLTF
TRBV25-1	.	.	TRBJ1-1	TGTGCCAGCAGTGAATATATGACAGCAGGAACTGAAGCTTTCTTT	CASSEYMTAGTEAFF